This T cell receptor beta chain was captured by sequencing in a study of technical replicates of blood from several donors (dated by TCRdb to about 2017). A note on this clone: What antigen it recognizes has not been identified. No per-base quality is available; no much larger clone lies one base away.

Library preparation used the immunoSEQ multiplex PCR assay. The table was pulled from immuneACCESS by TCRdb, which kept in-frame rearrangements only. Such tables lose some clones; where checked, under half of the loss comes from unresolved V genes, and the rest has no known cause. This sample gives about 50,000 clones in total; about 95% of them show up just once. Of the sample, 3% to 3.5% falls within the top ten clones. Trimming takes 2 bases from V and 0 bases from J, and the germline ends sit 3 bases apart. Reading the germline V gene (reference sequence) gives CDR1 GTSNPN and CDR2 SVGIG. From the cysteine through the phenylalanine, the CDR3 covers 12 amino acids. Just the 36-base CDR3 DNA is kept, in frame starting at base 1.

The TCR sequence derives from a human donor in good health. Some clones in this sample may be carry-over from other donors' samples. Sequencing used PBMCs. This chain is built from TRBV30 and TRBJ2-3; no D segment can be confidently identified. CDR3 loop: CAWSPSTDTQYF. The sequenced DNA is TGTGCCTGGAGTCCTAGCACAGATACGCAGTATTTT.